This TCR beta chain came from a study of shared clonotypes between healthy human individuals. CDR1 and CDR2 from the germline V gene are MNHNY and SVGAGI (reference sequence). With V trimmed by 4 bases and J by 9 bases, 0 bases remained unmatched. The CDR3 extends over 11 amino acids. Libraries were prepared by immunoSEQ multiplex PCR; TCRdb keeps only in-frame clonotypes and omits some of them. The data contain around 1.9 million clones, about 92% of them singletons. Naive CD8 cells lacked CD45RO and underwent positive selection for CCR7, leaving out terminally differentiated effector memory CD45RA+ cells.

This clonotype originated in a man aged 18 to 35 in good health. Some clones in this sample may be carry-over from other donors' samples. The sample consisted of naive CD8+ T cells from PBMCs. V is TRBV6-6 and J is TRBJ2-1; TRBD2 agrees at 7 bases. The CDR3 nucleotides read TGTGCCAGCAGTTGGGGGGGTGAGCAGTTCTTC. It yields the protein CASSWGGEQFF.